This TCR beta chain was identified during a study of prognosis after radiotherapy for stage I lung cancer. Study overall: In total, roughly 13 men and six or seven women took part as patients, aged roughly 53 to 95 with a median of roughly 70 years. Tumor type comprised squamous cell carcinoma in about 7 patients and adenocarcinoma in about 13.

Blood draws of 5 to 7.5 milliliters of peripheral blood occurred at each of two time points. This clonotype was picked up many times. By two-round multiplex PCR, the TCR beta CDR3 was amplified from genomic DNA. Used in first-round PCR were primers specific to each TRBV and TRBJ gene. Universal primers were used in the second round of PCR. Each CDR3 protein gets one entry after TCRdb re-called the multiplex PCR reads with MiXCR. Here the sample spans about 15,000 distinct CDR3 sequences, roughly 30% being singletons. There are 14 residues in the CDR3. The V end was cut by 2 bases, the J end by 7 bases, with 18 bases between. Per germline, CDR1 DFQATT and CDR2 SNEGSKA (reference sequence).

The rearrangement links TRBV20-1 to TRBJ2-7; weak D call: TRBD1 (5 bases). This specimen was PBMCs, taken before or after stereotactic body radiation therapy (not recorded which). The receptor comes from a donor at least 50 years old with non-small cell lung cancer. CDR3 sequence reads: CSARSDSWDLEQYF. The CDR3 nucleotides are TGCAGTGCTAGAAGCGACAGCTGGGATTTGGAGCAGTACTTC.